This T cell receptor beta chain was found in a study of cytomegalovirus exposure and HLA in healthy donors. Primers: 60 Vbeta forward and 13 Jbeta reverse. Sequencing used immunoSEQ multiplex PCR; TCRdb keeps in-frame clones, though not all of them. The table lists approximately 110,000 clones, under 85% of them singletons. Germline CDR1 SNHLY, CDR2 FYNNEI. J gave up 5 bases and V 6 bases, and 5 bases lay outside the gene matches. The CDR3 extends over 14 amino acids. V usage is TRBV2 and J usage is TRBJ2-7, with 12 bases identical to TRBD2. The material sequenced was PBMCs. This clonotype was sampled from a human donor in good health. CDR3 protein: CASRTSGRTHEQYF. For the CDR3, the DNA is TGTGCCAGCAGGACTAGCGGGAGAACCCACGAGCAGTACTTC.